The 18 T cell receptor beta chains reported below all come from one sample, sequenced in a study of beta chain features in type 1 diabetes. Every isolated RNA sample was fully reverse transcribed, so sequencing captured expressed TCRB transcripts. Measured with immunoSEQ multiplex PCR; TCRdb has only the in-frame clones, and not every one. The table includes about 360,000 clones, 10% to 15% detected once. The material sequenced was naive CD4+ T cells from blood. The receptors here all came from a man between 18 and 29 years old in good health.

This clone showed up just a few times. The chain employs TRBV18 and TRBJ2-3; D unclear. The CDR3 covers 17 residues. V was shortened by 2 bases and J by 4 bases, with 19 bases between the two germline ends. The germline CDR1 and CDR2 sequences are KGHSH and LQKENI. The CDR3 DNA reads TGTGCCAGCTCACCATTCGTCGTCTCGGGTTCCGCAGATACGCAGTATTTT. Amino acids: CASSPFVVSGSADTQYF.

The chain couples TRBV7-2 to TRBJ2-7, with 10 positions matching TRBD2. The CDR3 has 16 amino acids. Unmatched junction bases numbered 6, after V lost 0 bases and J lost 4 bases. CDR1 and CDR2 (germline): SGHTA, FQGNSA. The CDR3 sequence: CASSLAPAGGSYEQYF. Here the CDR3 DNA reads TGTGCCAGCAGCTTAGCTCCAGCGGGAGGGTCTTACGAGCAGTACTTC. Based on the CDR3 plus reference TRBV7-2 and TRBJ2-7, the full variable domain is GAGVSQSPSNKVTEKGKDVELRCDPISGHTALYWYRQSLGQGLEFLIYFQGNSAPDKSGLPSDRFSAERTGGSVSTLTIQRTQQEDSAVYLCASSLAPAGGSYEQYFGPGTRLTVT.

This clone appeared a few times. The chain has TRBV4-1 and TRBJ2-2; D gene unclear. The CDR3 is 13 residues long. Germline CDR1 reads MGHRA; CDR2 reads YSYEKL. Trimming removed 4 bases at V and 7 bases at J, with 10 bases between. CDR3 sequence (DNA): TGCGCCAGCAGCCTTATAACGGGCGGGGAGCTGTTTTTT. This translates into CASSLITGGELFF.

The chain has TRBV6-5 and TRBJ1-2, with D unclear. The CDR3 loop spans 13 amino acids. V gave up 4 bases and J gave up 3 bases, with 9 bases separating them. Germline V gene sequence: CDR1 MNHEY, CDR2 SVGAGI. CDR3 nucleotides: TGTGCCAGCAGTTTCACCCGCGACTATGGCTACACCTTC. Translating it yields CASSFTRDYGYTF.

CDR3 region: CASSKDTNYGYTF. The CDR3, as DNA: TGCGCCAGCAGCAAGGACACCAACTATGGCTACACCTTC. The rearrangement links TRBV5-1 to TRBJ1-2; tentative D call: TRBD1 (5 bases). CDR3 size: 13 residues. CDR1 SGHRS and CDR2 YFSETQ come from the germline V gene. Trimming took 4 bases from V and 2 from J, leaving 9 bases between them.

The rearrangement uses TRBV9 and TRBJ2-7, with 7 bases aligning to TRBD2. Germline V gene lookup returns CDR1 SGDLS and CDR2 YYNGEE. The V segment lost 3 bases and the J segment 7 bases; nucleotides outside the gene matches: 16. This CDR3 region has 16 residues. This chain's CDR3 is CASSAGQASNGGEQYF. For the CDR3, the DNA is TGTGCCAGCAGCGCCGGCCAGGCTTCGAACGGGGGGGAGCAGTACTTC. Full variable domain (remainder filled in from reference TRBV9 and TRBJ2-7): DSGVTQTPKHLITATGQRVTLRCSPRSGDLSVYWYQQSLDQGLQFLIQYYNGEERAKGNILERFSAQQFPDLHSELNLSSLELGDSALYFCASSAGQASNGGEQYFGPGTRLTVT.

This chain connects TRBV4-3 to TRBJ1-5; 7 bases line up with TRBD1. Trimming took 1 base from V and 6 from J; bases not matched to a gene: 6. CDR1 is LGHNA, CDR2 YSLEER, per germline. This CDR3 spans 15 amino acids. The CDR3 DNA reads TGCGCCAGCAGCCAAGGGAGACAGGGTCCTCAGCCCCAGCATTTT. This gives the protein CASSQGRQGPQPQHF.

The chain combines TRBV7-7 with TRBJ2-4; 7 bases align to TRBD1. The CDR3 runs to 16 residues. Unmatched junction bases numbered 8, after V lost 6 bases and J lost 0 bases. Germline V gene data show CDR1 as SSHAT and CDR2 as FNYEAQ (reference sequence). The CDR3 here is CASSRTGWPAKNIQYF. CDR3 DNA: TGTGCCAGCAGTCGGACAGGATGGCCAGCCAAAAACATTCAGTACTTC.

This clone was detected a few times. The rearrangement uses TRBV30 and TRBJ2-7; 8 bases fit TRBD1. Trimming took 6 bases from V and 5 from J; bases not matched to a gene: 9. CDR3 length equals 13 residues. Germline lookup yields CDR1 GTSNPN and CDR2 SVGIG (reference sequence). This CDR3 is CACSTGAGHEQYF. DNA of the CDR3: TGTGCCTGTTCGACAGGGGCAGGACACGAGCAGTACTTC.

The V gene is TRBV7-8, the J gene TRBJ2-1; the match to TRBD2 covers 7 bases. Germline CDR1 is SGHVS and CDR2 is FQNEAQ. CDR3 length equals 16 residues. The ends lost 5 bases at V and 2 bases at J; junction bases unmatched: 9. This CDR3 is CASSRLLAATYNEQFF. DNA of the CDR3: TGTGCCAGCAGCAGGCTCCTAGCGGCTACCTACAATGAGCAGTTCTTC.

The V and J genes are TRBV30 and TRBJ2-1; 8 bases are shared with TRBD2. Losses at the gene ends were 4 bases for V and 8 bases for J; bases not matched to a gene: 10. This CDR3 has 14 residues. Germline loops: CDR1 GTSNPN, CDR2 SVGIG (reference sequence). The chain's CDR3 is CAWKSAPGGDEQFF. The CDR3 DNA sequence: TGTGCCTGGAAGTCGGCCCCCGGGGGGGATGAGCAGTTCTTC.

In this sample, this clone turned up a few times. V gene TRBV11-2 combines with J gene TRBJ2-5; TRBD1 agrees at 7 bases. The V gene's germline CDR1 is SGHAT and CDR2 FQNNGV. Trimming removed 5 bases from V and 1 base from J; junction bases left unmatched: 10. The length of the CDR3 is 16 residues. CDR3 sequence reads: CASSLLSGQIQETQYF. The CDR3 DNA sequence: TGTGCCAGCAGCCTTCTTTCGGGACAGATCCAAGAGACCCAGTACTTC.

This clone has a handful of counts. The chain joins TRBV7-3 to TRBJ1-1, with TRBD1 identical over 8 bases. Germline CDR1 is SGHTA and CDR2 is FQGTGA. After removal of 5 bases from V and 11 bases from J, the junction contained 7 bases not matched to a gene. The CDR3 spans 12 residues. CDR3 in amino acids: CASSPQTGDAFF. The CDR3 DNA reads TGTGCCAGCAGCCCGCAGACAGGGGACGCTTTCTTT.

This clone occurred a few times. The gene calls are TRBV2 and TRBJ1-1; D possibly corresponds to TRBD1 (5 bases). V dropped 5 bases and J dropped 2 bases, with 12 bases sitting between them. Germline V gene lookup returns CDR1 SNHLY and CDR2 FYNNEI. The CDR3 is made up of 14 amino acids. CDR3 DNA: TGTGCCAGCAGTCAAGACAGAACCAACACTGAAGCTTTCTTT. Translation gives CASSQDRTNTEAFF.

The rearrangement uses TRBV28 and TRBJ1-5; TRBD1 matches at 8 bases. CDR1 and CDR2 from the germline V gene are MDHEN and SYDVKM. J was trimmed by 3 bases and V by 0 bases; bases with no gene match: 4. The length of the CDR3 is 16 residues. The CDR3 region has the DNA TGTGCCAGCAGTTTATGGCAGGGGGCCCTCAATCAGCCCCAGCATTTT. Its protein product is CASSLWQGALNQPQHF.

This clone was counted between two and nine times. The V call is TRBV11-1, the J call TRBJ2-7; 11 nucleotides match TRBD1. Trimming cost V 5 bases and J 4 bases; bases outside gene matches: 10. The CDR3 has 16 amino acids. Germline CDR1 SGHAT, CDR2 FQDESV (reference sequence). The CDR3 region has the DNA TGTGCCAGCAGCGTCAGCAGGACAGGGGGCATGTACGAGCAGTACTTC. It specifies CASSVSRTGGMYEQYF.

The table lists this clone with a few counts. The V call is TRBV7-2, the J call TRBJ1-5; D perhaps matches TRBD1 (6 bases). V lost 4 bases, J lost 0 bases, and 10 bases lay in between. The germline V gene encodes CDR1 SGHTA and CDR2 FQGNSA. The CDR3 totals 15 residues. CDR3 in DNA: TGTGCCAGCAGCTCAGGGACACTTAGCAATCAGCCCCAGCATTTT. Its translation: CASSSGTLSNQPQHF.

This clone was counted between two and nine times. This chain links TRBV29-1 with TRBJ1-1, with 8 bases matching TRBD1. V lost 6 bases and J lost 3; bases outside the gene matches: 3. Germline loops: CDR1 SQVTM, CDR2 ANQGSEA. The CDR3 is made up of 12 amino acids. The CDR3 DNA reads TGCAGCGTCCAGGGGGCCCACACTGAAGCTTTCTTT. Protein sequence: CSVQGAHTEAFF.